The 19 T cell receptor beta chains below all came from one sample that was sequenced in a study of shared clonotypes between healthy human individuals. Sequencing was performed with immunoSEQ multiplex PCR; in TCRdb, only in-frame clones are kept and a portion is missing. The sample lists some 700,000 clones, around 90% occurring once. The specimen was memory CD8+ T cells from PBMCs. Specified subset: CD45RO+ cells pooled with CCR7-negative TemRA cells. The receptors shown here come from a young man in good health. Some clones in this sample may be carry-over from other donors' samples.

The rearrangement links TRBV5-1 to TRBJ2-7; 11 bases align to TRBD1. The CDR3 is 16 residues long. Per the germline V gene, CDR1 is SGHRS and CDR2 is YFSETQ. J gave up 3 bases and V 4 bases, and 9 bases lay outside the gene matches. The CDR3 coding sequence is TGCGCCAGCAGCGCATATCCCGGGACAGGGGGCTACGAGCAGTACTTC. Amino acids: CASSAYPGTGGYEQYF.

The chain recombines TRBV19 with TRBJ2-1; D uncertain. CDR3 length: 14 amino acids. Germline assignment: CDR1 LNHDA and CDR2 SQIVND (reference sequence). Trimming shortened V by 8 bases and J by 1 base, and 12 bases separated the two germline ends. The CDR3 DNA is TGTGCCAGTCGTGGGTTTCCTTCCTACAATGAGCAGTTCTTC. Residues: CASRGFPSYNEQFF.

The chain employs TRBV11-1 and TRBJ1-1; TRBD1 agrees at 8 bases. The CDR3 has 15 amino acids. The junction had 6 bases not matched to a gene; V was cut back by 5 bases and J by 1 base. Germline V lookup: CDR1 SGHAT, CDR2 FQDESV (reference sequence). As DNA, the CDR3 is TGTGCCAGCAGCACCCGACAGGGGAAGAACACTGAAGCTTTCTTT. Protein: CASSTRQGKNTEAFF.

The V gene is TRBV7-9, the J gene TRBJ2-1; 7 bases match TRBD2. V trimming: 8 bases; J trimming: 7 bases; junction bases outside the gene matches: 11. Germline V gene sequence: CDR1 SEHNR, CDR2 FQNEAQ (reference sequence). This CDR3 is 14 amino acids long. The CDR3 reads CASDRTSFSNEQFF. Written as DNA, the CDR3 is TGTGCCAGCGATAGGACTAGTTTTAGTAATGAGCAGTTCTTC.

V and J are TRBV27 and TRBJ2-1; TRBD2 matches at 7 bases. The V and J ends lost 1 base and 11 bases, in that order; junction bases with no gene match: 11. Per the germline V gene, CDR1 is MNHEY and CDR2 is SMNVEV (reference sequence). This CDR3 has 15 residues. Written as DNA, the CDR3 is TGTGCCAGCAGTTTATTTCCCAGCGGGGTAACAAAGCAGTTCTTC. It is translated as CASSLFPSGVTKQFF.

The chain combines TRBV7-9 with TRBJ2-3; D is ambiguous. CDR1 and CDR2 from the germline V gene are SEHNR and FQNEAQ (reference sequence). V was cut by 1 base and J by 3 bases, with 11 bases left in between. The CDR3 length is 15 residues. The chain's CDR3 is CASSLEVGVTDTQYF. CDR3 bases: TGTGCCAGCAGCTTAGAGGTGGGCGTGACAGATACGCAGTATTTT. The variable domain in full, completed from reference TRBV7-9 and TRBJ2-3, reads DTGVSQNPRHKITKRGQNVTFRCDPISEHNRLYWYRQTLGQGPEFLTYFQNEAQLEKSRLLSDRFSAERPKGSFSTLEIQRTEQGDSAMYLCASSLEVGVTDTQYFGPGTRLTVL.

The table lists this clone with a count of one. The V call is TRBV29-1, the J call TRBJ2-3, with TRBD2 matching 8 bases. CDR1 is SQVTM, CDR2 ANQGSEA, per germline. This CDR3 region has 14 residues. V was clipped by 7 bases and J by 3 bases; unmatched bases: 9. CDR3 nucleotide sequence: TGCAGCGCCAAAAGCGGGGGCCGGACAGATACGCAGTATTTT. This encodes CSAKSGGRTDTQYF.

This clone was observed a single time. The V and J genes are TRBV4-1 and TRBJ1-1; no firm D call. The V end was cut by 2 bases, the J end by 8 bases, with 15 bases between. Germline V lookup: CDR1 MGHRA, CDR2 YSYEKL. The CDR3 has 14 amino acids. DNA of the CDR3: TGCGCCAGCAGCCAACCCCGTATTAGCCAAGAAGCTTTCTTT. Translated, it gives CASSQPRISQEAFF.

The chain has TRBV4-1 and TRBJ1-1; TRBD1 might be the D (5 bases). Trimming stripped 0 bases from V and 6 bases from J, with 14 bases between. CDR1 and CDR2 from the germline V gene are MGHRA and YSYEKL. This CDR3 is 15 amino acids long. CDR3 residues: CASSQEGGRDAEAFF. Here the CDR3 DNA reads TGCGCCAGCAGCCAAGAAGGAGGCAGGGACGCTGAAGCTTTCTTT.

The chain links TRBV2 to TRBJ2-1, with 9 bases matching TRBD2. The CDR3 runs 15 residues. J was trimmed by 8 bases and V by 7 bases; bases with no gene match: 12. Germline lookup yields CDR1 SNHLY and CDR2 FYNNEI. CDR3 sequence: CASTTGLAGMYEQFF. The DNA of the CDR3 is TGTGCCAGCACCACGGGGCTAGCGGGGATGTATGAGCAGTTCTTC.

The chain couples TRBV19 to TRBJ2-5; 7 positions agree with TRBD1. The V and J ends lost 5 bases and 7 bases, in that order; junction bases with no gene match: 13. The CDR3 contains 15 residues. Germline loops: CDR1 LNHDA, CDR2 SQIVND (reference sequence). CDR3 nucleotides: TGTGCCAGTAGTCCCTTCCAGACAGGGACAGTGACCCAGTACTTC. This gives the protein CASSPFQTGTVTQYF.

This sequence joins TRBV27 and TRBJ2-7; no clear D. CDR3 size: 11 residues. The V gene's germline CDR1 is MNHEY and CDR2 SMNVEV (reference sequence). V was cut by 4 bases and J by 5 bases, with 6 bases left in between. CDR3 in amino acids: CASSSRDEQYF. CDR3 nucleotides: TGTGCCAGCAGTTCCCGTGACGAGCAGTACTTC.

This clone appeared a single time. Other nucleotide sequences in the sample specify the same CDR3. CDR3 protein: CASSETGRGGYTF. The CDR3 DNA sequence: TGTGCCAGCAGTGAGACAGGAAGGGGTGGCTACACCTTC. This chain connects TRBV6-5 to TRBJ1-2, with D perhaps matching TRBD1 (6 bases). The CDR3 length is 13 residues. The V and J ends lost 5 bases and 7 bases respectively, with 14 bases between them. Germline CDR1 and CDR2: MNHEY and SVGAGI.

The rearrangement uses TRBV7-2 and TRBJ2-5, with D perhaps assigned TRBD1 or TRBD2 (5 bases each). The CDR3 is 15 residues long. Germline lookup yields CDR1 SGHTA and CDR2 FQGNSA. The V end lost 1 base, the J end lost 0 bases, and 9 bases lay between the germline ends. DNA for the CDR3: TGTGCCAGCAGCTTAGGTTGGGGGAACCAAGAGACCCAGTACTTC. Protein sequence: CASSLGWGNQETQYF.

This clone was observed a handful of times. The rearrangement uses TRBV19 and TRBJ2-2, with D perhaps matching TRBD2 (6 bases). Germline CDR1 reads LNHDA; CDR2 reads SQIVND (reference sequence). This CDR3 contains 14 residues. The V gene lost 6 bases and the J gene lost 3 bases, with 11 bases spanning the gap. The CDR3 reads CASRSRGYTGELFF. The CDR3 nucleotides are TGTGCCAGTAGGTCCCGGGGGTACACCGGGGAGCTGTTTTTT.

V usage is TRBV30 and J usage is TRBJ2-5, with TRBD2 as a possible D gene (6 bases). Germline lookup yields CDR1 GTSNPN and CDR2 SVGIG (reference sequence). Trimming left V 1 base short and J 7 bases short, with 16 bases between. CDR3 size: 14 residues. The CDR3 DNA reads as TGTGCCTGGAGTGGAGGAGAGGCGGGAAGGACCCAGTACTTC. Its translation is CAWSGGEAGRTQYF.

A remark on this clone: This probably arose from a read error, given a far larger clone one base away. This chain's CDR3 is CASSRDSYEQYF. CDR3 nucleotides: TGTGCCAGCAGCCGCGACAGCTACGAGCAGTACTTC. The rearrangement links TRBV28 to TRBJ2-7; the D gene is possibly TRBD1 (5 bases). V gave up 6 bases and J gave up 3 bases, with 9 bases separating them. The CDR3 covers 12 residues. CDR1 is MDHEN, CDR2 SYDVKM, per germline.

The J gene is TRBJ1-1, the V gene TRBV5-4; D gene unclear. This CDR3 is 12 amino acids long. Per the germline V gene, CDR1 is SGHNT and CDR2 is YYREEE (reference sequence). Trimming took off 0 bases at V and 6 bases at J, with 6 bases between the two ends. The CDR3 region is CASSLVNAEAFF. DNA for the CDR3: TGTGCCAGCAGCTTGGTCAACGCTGAAGCTTTCTTT.

This CDR3 reads CASSRRDTVRSYEQYF. DNA of the CDR3: TGTGCCAGCAGCCGCCGGGATACGGTTAGATCCTACGAGCAGTACTTC. The gene calls are TRBV14 and TRBJ2-7; D is perhaps TRBD2 (5 bases). CDR3 length: 16 amino acids. CDR1 and CDR2 from the germline V gene are SGHDN and FVKESK. Trimming took off 4 bases at V and 1 base at J, with 17 bases between the two ends.